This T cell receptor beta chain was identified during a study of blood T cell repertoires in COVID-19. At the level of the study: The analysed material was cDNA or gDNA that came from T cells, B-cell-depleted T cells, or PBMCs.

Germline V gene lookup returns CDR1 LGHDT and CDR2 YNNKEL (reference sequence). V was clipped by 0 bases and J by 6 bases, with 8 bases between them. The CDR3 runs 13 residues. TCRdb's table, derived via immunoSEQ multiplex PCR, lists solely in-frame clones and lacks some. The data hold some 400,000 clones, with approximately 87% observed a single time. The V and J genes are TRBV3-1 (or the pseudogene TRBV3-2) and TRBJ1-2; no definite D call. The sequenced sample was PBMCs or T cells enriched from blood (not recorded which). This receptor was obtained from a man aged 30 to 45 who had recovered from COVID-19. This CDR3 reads CASSQDYRDGYTF. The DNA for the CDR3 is TGTGCCAGCAGCCAAGACTATCGGGATGGCTACACCTTC.